This T cell receptor beta chain was recorded in a study of blood T cell repertoires in COVID-19. Study-level information: Nucleic acid was either cDNA or gDNA, and it came from T cells, B-cell-depleted T cells, or PBMCs.

Repertoires were generated with immunoSEQ multiplex PCR, while TCRdb's copy carries only in-frame clones and drops some. This sample carries roughly 240,000 clones, 88% of them seen once, and the ten largest clones take 2% to 2.5%. The CDR3 consists of 15 residues. V was pared by 5 bases and J by 6 bases, with 10 bases of the junction left unmatched. CDR1 and CDR2 from the germline V gene are SGHTA and FQGNSA. The chain links TRBV7-2 to TRBJ2-5, with 9 bases aligning to TRBD2. This TCR came from a woman aged 40-49 years with acute COVID-19. What was sequenced was PBMCs or T cells enriched from blood (not recorded which). The CDR3 sequence is CASSLDSGGSKTQYF. The DNA of the CDR3 is TGTGCCAGCAGCCTGGACAGCGGGGGGTCCAAGACCCAGTACTTC.